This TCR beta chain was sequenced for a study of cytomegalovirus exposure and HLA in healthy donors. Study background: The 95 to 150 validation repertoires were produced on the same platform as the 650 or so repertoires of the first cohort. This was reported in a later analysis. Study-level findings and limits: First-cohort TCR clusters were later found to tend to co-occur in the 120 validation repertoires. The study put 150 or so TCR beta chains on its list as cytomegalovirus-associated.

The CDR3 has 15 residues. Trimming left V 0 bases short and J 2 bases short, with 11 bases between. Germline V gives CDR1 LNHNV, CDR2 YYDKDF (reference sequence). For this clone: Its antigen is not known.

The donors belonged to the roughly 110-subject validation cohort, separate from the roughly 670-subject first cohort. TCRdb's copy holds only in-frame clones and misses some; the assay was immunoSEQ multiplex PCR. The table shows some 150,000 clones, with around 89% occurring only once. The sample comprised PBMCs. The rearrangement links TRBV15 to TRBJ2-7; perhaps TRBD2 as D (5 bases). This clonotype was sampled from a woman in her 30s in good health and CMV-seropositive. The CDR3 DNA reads TGTGCCACCAGCAGAGATCCAGCGGCGACCTACGAGCAGTACTTC. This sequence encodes CATSRDPAATYEQYF. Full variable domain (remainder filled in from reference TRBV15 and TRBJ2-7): DAMVIQNPRYQVTQFGKPVTLSCSQTLNHNVMYWYQQKSSQAPKLLFHYYDKDFNNEADTPDNFQSRRPNTSFCFLDIRSPGLGDTAMYLCATSRDPAATYEQYFGPGTRLTVT.